Listed below are T cell receptor beta chains from one sample, sequenced in a study of long-term antiretroviral therapy in people with HIV. Sequencing was performed with immunoSEQ multiplex PCR; in TCRdb, only in-frame clones are kept and a portion is missing. The sample carries under 25,000 clones, 80% recorded once. The specimen was unsorted PBMCs, collected 0.2 years after starting antiretroviral therapy. These receptors came from a woman between 40 and 50 years old with HIV. Both conserved end residues are part of each CDR3. Each record gives: V gene, J gene, D gene, clone size, CDR3 protein, CDR3 DNA. A D gene is named only where the DNA matches it firmly. The size entry is marked missing in some rows and otherwise reads once, few, many or a size class.

TRBV9,TRBJ1-3,NA,few,CASSVGDGNTIYF,TGTGCCAGCAGCGTAGGAGATGGAAACACCATATATTTT
TRBV18,TRBJ2-7,TRBD2,once,CASSPAGSHYEQYF,TGTGCCAGCTCTCCAGCGGGGTCCCACTACGAGCAGTACTTC
TRBV5-4,TRBJ2-7,NA,NA,CASSISTGHEQYF,TGTGCCAGCAGCATCTCAACAGGGCACGAGCAGTACTTC
TRBV30,TRBJ1-1,NA,NA,CAWSSNLNTEAFF,TGTGCCTGGAGCAGTAACTTGAACACTGAAGCTTTCTTT
TRBV5-6,TRBJ1-2,TRBD1,few,CASSPTTGGYYGYTF,TGTGCCAGCAGTCCTACGACAGGGGGGTACTATGGCTACACCTTC
TRBV2,TRBJ2-7,NA,NA,CASSEALQGAYEQYF,TGTGCCAGCAGTGAAGCGCTTCAGGGAGCCTACGAGCAGTACTTC
TRBV4-3,TRBJ2-7,NA,NA,CASSQDRRSYYEQYF,TGCGCCAGCAGCCAAGATAGACGGTCCTACTACGAGCAGTACTTC
TRBV7-8,TRBJ2-7,NA,NA,CASSLAGRSYEQYF,TGTGCCAGCAGCTTAGCTGGGCGTTCCTACGAGCAGTACTTC
TRBV27,TRBJ1-4,NA,NA,CASSLSGGEKLFF,TGTGCCAGCAGTTTATCAGGGGGGGAAAAACTGTTTTTT
TRBV7-8,TRBJ2-7,NA,few,CASSLAWLGSHEQYF,TGTGCCAGCAGCTTAGCGTGGTTGGGATCTCACGAGCAGTACTTC
TRBV6-1,TRBJ1-2,TRBD1,NA,CASRPGQDYGYTF,TGTGCCAGCAGGCCGGGACAGGACTATGGCTACACCTTC
TRBV10-2,TRBJ1-1,NA,NA,CASSWGTEAFF,TGCGCCAGTTCATGGGGCACTGAAGCTTTCTTT
TRBV29-1,TRBJ2-2,NA,NA,CSVSRDPGELFF,TGCAGCGTTTCCCGGGACCCCGGGGAGCTGTTTTTT
TRBV20-1,TRBJ1-6,NA,few,CSVGQPEYF,TGCAGCGTCGGACAGCCAGAGTACTTT
TRBV13,TRBJ1-5,TRBD1,NA,CASSLGTGNSNQPQHF,TGTGCCAGCAGCTTGGGGACAGGAAATAGCAATCAGCCCCAGCATTTT
TRBV19,TRBJ2-6,NA,few,CASSTRPRSGANVLTF,TGTGCCAGTAGTACAAGACCGCGCTCTGGGGCCAACGTCCTGACTTTC
TRBV7-9,TRBJ2-3,NA,NA,CASRIHGESTDTQYF,TGTGCCAGCAGAATTCACGGAGAGAGCACAGATACGCAGTATTTT
TRBV27,TRBJ1-4,NA,NA,CASSSRFGGTNEKLFF,TGTGCCAGCAGTTCAAGGTTCGGTGGTACTAATGAAAAACTGTTTTTT
TRBV5-1,TRBJ2-3,NA,NA,CASSLRGATSTDTQYF,TGCGCCAGCAGCTTGCGAGGGGCTACTAGCACAGATACGCAGTATTTT
TRBV27,TRBJ2-1,TRBD2,NA,CASASGRAYNEQFF,TGTGCCAGTGCGAGCGGGAGGGCCTACAATGAGCAGTTCTTC
TRBV6-5,TRBJ2-1,NA,NA,CASSYAYEQFF,TGTGCCAGCAGTTACGCCTATGAGCAGTTCTTC
TRBV27,TRBJ2-5,TRBD2,NA,CASSLGGLAGVETQYF,TGTGCCAGCAGTTTAGGGGGACTAGCGGGAGTAGAGACCCAGTACTTC
TRBV5-4,TRBJ2-5,TRBD2,NA,CASSAGGSGQETQYF,TGTGCCAGCAGCGCGGGGGGTAGCGGTCAAGAGACCCAGTACTTC
TRBV7-2,TRBJ1-5,NA,NA,CASSTQSGGNQPQHF,TGTGCCAGCAGCACCCAATCAGGGGGCAATCAGCCCCAGCATTTT
TRBV5-1,TRBJ1-3,TRBD1,NA,CASTPGQETFSGNTIYF,TGCGCCAGCACCCCGGGACAGGAAACCTTCTCTGGAAACACCATATATTTT
TRBV10-2,TRBJ2-7,TRBD1,few,CASSEGQGDTYEQYF,TGCGCCAGCAGTGAGGGACAGGGAGATACCTACGAGCAGTACTTC
TRBV7-6,TRBJ1-1,NA,NA,CASSLAGQQGTEAFF,TGTGCCAGCAGCTTAGCGGGACAACAGGGCACTGAAGCTTTCTTT
TRBV2,TRBJ1-1,NA,NA,CASSDSRDTEAFF,TGTGCCAGCAGTGATAGCAGGGACACTGAAGCTTTCTTT
TRBV5-1,TRBJ1-1,NA,NA,CASSSGQTNTEAFF,TGCGCCAGCAGCTCGGGACAAACGAACACTGAAGCTTTCTTT
TRBV7-9,TRBJ2-3,NA,NA,CASSLLRGRDTQYF,TGTGCCAGCAGCTTATTACGAGGCAGGGATACGCAGTATTTT
TRBV5-6,TRBJ1-2,NA,few,CASSSEGGGYYGYTF,TGTGCCAGCAGTTCTGAAGGGGGGGGCTACTATGGCTACACCTTC